Each of the 23 T cell receptor beta chains below was sequenced from the same sample in a study of shared clonotypes between healthy human individuals (TCRdb year 2020). The method was the immunoSEQ multiplex PCR assay. In TCRdb, the immuneACCESS table is reduced to in-frame sequences with V and J assigned. These tables do not hold every clone; where another copy was compared, an unresolved V gene accounts for under half, and the others remain unexplained. In this sample the table shows about 1 million clones, approximately 70% of which occur a single time. Around 1.4% of the sample comes from the top ten. Material for sequencing was memory CD4+ T cells sorted from blood. The cell subset or site tag for this specimen amounts to: CD45RA-negative fraction. The receptors were sampled from a man aged 18 to 30 in good health.

The J gene is TRBJ2-2, the V gene TRBV28; D may match TRBD1 or TRBD2 (7 bases each). From germline, CDR1 is MDHEN and CDR2 SYDVKM. The CDR3 has 15 amino acids. Trimming stripped 6 bases from V and 3 bases from J, with 14 bases between. CDR3 region: CASSPGGADTGELFF. Written as DNA, the CDR3 is TGTGCCAGCAGCCCAGGGGGGGCGGACACCGGGGAGCTGTTTTTT.

CDR3 nucleotide sequence: TGTGCCAGCAGTTTGAGCTTTAACTATGGCTACACCTTC. It translates to CASSLSFNYGYTF. The V call is TRBV28, the J call TRBJ1-2; no reliable D call. V dropped 3 bases and J dropped 1 base, with 6 bases sitting between them. This CDR3 contains 13 residues. Germline CDR1 MDHEN, CDR2 SYDVKM.

This clone was seen a handful of times. The same CDR3 can be traced to other DNA sequences in this sample. The chain joins TRBV10-1 to TRBJ1-1, with D maybe TRBD1 (6 bases). Germline V gene lookup returns CDR1 WNHNN and CDR2 SYGVQD (reference sequence). There are 13 residues in the CDR3. V gave up 8 bases and J gave up 0 bases, with 10 bases separating them. CDR3 in amino acids: CASRRTVNTEAFF. DNA for the CDR3: TGCGCCAGCCGAAGGACAGTGAACACTGAAGCTTTCTTT.

This chain connects TRBV20-1 to TRBJ1-1; D remains unclear. With 7 bases removed from V and 1 base from J, the gap between germline ends came to 7 bases. CDR3 length equals 11 residues. Germline V gene lookup returns CDR1 DFQATT and CDR2 SNEGSKA (reference sequence). CDR3 DNA: TGCAGTGGAACGGCGAACACTGAAGCTTTCTTT. Translated: CSGTANTEAFF.

This clone has just a few counts. The chain combines TRBV6-1 with TRBJ1-6; 7 bases are shared with TRBD1. The CDR3 length is 16 residues. Trimming took 4 bases from V and 4 from J; bases not matched to a gene: 7. Germline CDR1 and CDR2: MNHNS and SASEGT. CDR3 sequence reads: CASSARGTAYNSPLHF. The DNA for the CDR3 is TGTGCCAGCAGTGCCCGCGGGACAGCTTATAATTCACCCCTCCACTTT.

This clone appeared a single time. The J gene is TRBJ1-2, the V gene TRBV5-6; 7 bases line up with TRBD1. The CDR3 is made up of 16 amino acids. Germline V CDR1 and CDR2: SGHDT, YYEEEE. Germline trimming cut 0 bases from V and 0 bases from J; bases unmatched to any gene: 5. The CDR3 reads CASSLGGGSANYGYTF. The CDR3 region has the DNA TGTGCCAGCAGCTTGGGAGGGGGCTCAGCTAACTATGGCTACACCTTC.

This rearrangement joins TRBV30 to TRBJ2-5; TRBD1 or TRBD2 may be the D gene (5 bases each). Trimming left V 5 bases short and J 7 bases short, with 17 bases between. The CDR3 spans 13 residues. In germline, CDR1 is GTSNPN, CDR2 SVGIG (reference sequence). CDR3 region: CAWGSGTPGTQYF. The CDR3 region has the DNA TGTGCCTGGGGTTCCGGGACCCCAGGGACCCAGTACTTC.

This chain links TRBV11-2 with TRBJ2-7; the match to TRBD1 covers 7 bases. The J segment lost 3 bases and the V segment lost 8 bases, leaving 10 bases of the junction unmatched. CDR1 is SGHAT and CDR2 is FQNNGV in the germline V gene. The CDR3 is 14 residues long. CDR3 region: CASEDRVGNYEQYF. In DNA, the CDR3 is TGTGCCAGCGAAGACAGGGTGGGGAACTACGAGCAGTACTTC. Supplemented by reference TRBV11-2 and TRBJ2-7, the full variable domain reads EAGVAQSPRYKIIEKRQSVAFWCNPISGHATLYWYQQILGQGPKLLIQFQNNGVVDDSQLPKDRFSAERLKGVDSTLKIQPAKLEDSAVYLCASEDRVGNYEQYFGPGTRLTVT.

The CDR3 sequence: CASSFRRGQNTEAFF. DNA of the CDR3: TGCGCCAGCAGCTTTCGGAGGGGGCAGAACACTGAAGCTTTCTTT. This chain connects TRBV5-1 to TRBJ1-1; 7 bases agree with TRBD1. CDR1 is SGHRS, CDR2 YFSETQ, per germline. J gave up 1 base and V 2 bases, and 5 bases lay outside the gene matches. This CDR3 has 15 residues.

The chain combines TRBV6-5 with TRBJ1-2, with TRBD1 as a possible D gene (6 bases). The germline gives CDR1 MNHEY, CDR2 SVGAGI. Trimming took 5 bases from V and 0 from J, leaving 13 bases between them. CDR3 length equals 15 residues. CDR3 residues: CASSPRGVANYGYTF. CDR3 in DNA: TGTGCCAGCAGTCCCAGGGGCGTCGCTAACTATGGCTACACCTTC.

This clone was found many times. This rearrangement joins TRBV4-1 to TRBJ1-2; a weak D match, TRBD1 (6 bases). Germline V CDR1 and CDR2: MGHRA, YSYEKL. The CDR3 covers 14 residues. Trimming shortened V by 2 bases and J by 6 bases, and 13 bases separated the two germline ends. CDR3 in amino acids: CASSQRRTDHGYTF. DNA of the CDR3: TGCGCCAGCAGCCAAAGGAGGACAGACCATGGCTACACCTTC.

In nucleotides, the CDR3 is TGTGCCAGCTCACCTCAATGGGGGGCCCAAGATACGCAGTATTTT. Translation: CASSPQWGAQDTQYF. V gene TRBV18 combines with J gene TRBJ2-3, with D tentatively TRBD1 or TRBD2 (6 bases each). CDR1 and CDR2 from the germline V gene are KGHSH and LQKENI. The length of the CDR3 is 15 residues. The V end lost 3 bases, the J end lost 5 bases, and 15 bases lay between the germline ends.

This clone was counted a single time. The rearrangement uses TRBV10-3 and TRBJ2-2, with D tentatively TRBD1 (5 bases). The CDR3 length is 13 residues. V was cut by 6 bases and J by 6 bases, with 11 bases left in between. Germline CDR1 ENHRY, CDR2 SYGVKD. The CDR3 coding sequence is TGTGCCATCAGGATCCAGGGTCCCGGGGAGCTGTTTTTT. The encoded protein is CAIRIQGPGELFF.

A word on this clone: A read error may be the cause here, since a much bigger clone is one base away. The V and J genes are TRBV2 and TRBJ2-7; TRBD1 might be the D (6 bases). Germline V CDR1 and CDR2: SNHLY, FYNNEI. Trimming cost V 6 bases and J 0 bases, with 9 bases left between them. The CDR3 has 13 amino acids. The CDR3 DNA is TGTGCCAGCAGCGGACAGAGCTCCTACGAGCAGTACTTC. It codes for CASSGQSSYEQYF.

This clone was counted a single time. This sequence joins TRBV7-8 and TRBJ2-7, with D hard to call. With 4 bases removed from V and 2 bases from J, the gap between germline ends came to 15 bases. CDR3 length: 15 amino acids. CDR1 and CDR2 (germline): SGHVS, FQNEAQ. This chain's CDR3 is CASSSDGAHTYEQYF. The CDR3 nucleotides read TGTGCCAGCAGCTCAGACGGAGCCCATACCTACGAGCAGTACTTC.

To note about this clone: Other DNA variants within this sample encode the same CDR3. V gene TRBV11-2 combines with J gene TRBJ2-7; TRBD2 agrees at 7 bases. This CDR3 has 13 residues. The germline CDR1 and CDR2 sequences are SGHAT and FQNNGV. The trim removed 5 bases at V and 4 bases at J, leaving 5 bases unmatched. CDR3 protein: CASSPRGGYEQYF. The CDR3 DNA reads as TGTGCCAGCAGCCCCCGCGGGGGTTACGAGCAGTACTTC.

As regards this clone: The sample holds other DNA sequences that translate to the same CDR3. V gene TRBV19 combines with J gene TRBJ2-5; 7 bases agree with TRBD2. Germline trimming cut 1 base from V and 2 bases from J; bases unmatched to any gene: 4. The CDR3 covers 15 residues. Looked up from germline, CDR1 is LNHDA and CDR2 is SQIVND (reference sequence). CDR3 protein: CASSIGGLPQETQYF. DNA of the CDR3: TGTGCCAGTAGTATAGGGGGACTACCGCAAGAGACCCAGTACTTC.

This clone has a single count. The rearrangement uses TRBV6-1 and TRBJ2-7, with D unresolved. The V end lost 9 bases, the J end lost 0 bases, and 9 bases lay between the germline ends. The CDR3 runs 12 residues. CDR1 is MNHNS and CDR2 is SASEGT in the germline V gene. CDR3 sequence reads: CASSLPSYEQYF. DNA for the CDR3: TGTGCCAGTTCTCTTCCCTCCTACGAGCAGTACTTC.

The chain couples TRBV13 to TRBJ2-7; D is possibly TRBD1 (6 bases). Germline V gives CDR1 PRHDT, CDR2 FYEKMQ (reference sequence). V shed 2 bases and J shed 4 bases, with 12 bases lying between them. The CDR3 is 14 residues long. CDR3 sequence: CASSLRGSRYEQYF. Written as DNA, the CDR3 is TGTGCCAGCAGCTTAAGGGGGAGTAGGTACGAGCAGTACTTC.

This chain uses TRBV2 with TRBJ1-1; D is unresolved. The germline V and J ends were trimmed by 5 bases and 6 bases, with 10 bases remaining between them. Germline V gene lookup returns CDR1 SNHLY and CDR2 FYNNEI. The CDR3 runs 12 residues. CDR3 in DNA: TGTGCCAGCAGTCGAGACATCTCTGAAGCTTTCTTT. Protein: CASSRDISEAFF.

A remark on this clone: This same CDR3 is encoded by further DNA sequences in the sample. The genes are TRBV10-2 and TRBJ2-3; D might be TRBD1 (5 bases). Germline V gene lookup returns CDR1 WSHSY and CDR2 SAAADI. Trimming pared 8 bases from V and 5 bases from J, leaving 11 bases between. This CDR3 has 12 amino acids. The CDR3 DNA is TGCGCCAGCTCCGGCCAGGGAGATACGCAGTATTTT. Its protein is CASSGQGDTQYF.

To note about this clone: The sample has other DNA sequences that encode this CDR3 too. J is TRBJ1-1 and V is TRBV9; the match to TRBD1 covers 7 bases. The CDR3 is 14 amino acids. The ends lost 4 bases at V and 2 bases at J; junction bases unmatched: 5. Per germline, CDR1 SGDLS and CDR2 YYNGEE. The CDR3 sequence is CASSPRQGNTEAFF. The DNA for the CDR3 is TGTGCCAGCAGCCCCCGACAGGGAAACACTGAAGCTTTCTTT.

This chain joins TRBV18 and TRBJ1-6, with unresolved D. The length of the CDR3 is 15 residues. Deletions cut 6 bases from V and 0 bases from J, with 9 bases between. Per germline, CDR1 KGHSH and CDR2 LQKENI. Here the CDR3 reads CASSTTISYNSPLHF. The CDR3 DNA reads TGTGCCAGCTCTACGACAATCTCCTATAATTCACCCCTCCACTTT.